The source of this TCR beta chain is a study of vaccination effects on CD4 cells after COVID-19. This clone showed up just once. Its matching antigen is unknown. The CDR3 contains 14 residues. Germline V lookup: CDR1 SGDLS, CDR2 YYNGEE. With 2 bases removed from V and 5 bases from J, the gap between germline ends came to 12 bases. Under the ViraFEST assay, PBMC were stimulated with viral peptide pools so that antigen-specific CD4+ T cells expanded. Sequencing was performed afterwards. Following 10 days of culture, CD4+ T cells were isolated. The healthy vaccine recipients, who had no prior SARS-CoV-2 infection, showed negative nucleocapsid antibodies. Every well housed two million PBMC, which grew in culture alongside around 10 IU/ml IL-2 and about 10 ug/ml peptides. Findings and caveats of the study: In the late period after vaccination, infection- and vaccine-induced clones contracted markedly.

Sequenced by immunoSEQ multiplex PCR; TCRdb stores in-frame clones only, minus some. Of 23,000 or so clones in the sample, 65% to 75% were seen once. The receptor was derived from a human donor who received a COVID-19 vaccine. The material was CD4+ T cells from PBMCs cultured with SARS-CoV-2 spike peptides, obtained before COVID-19 vaccination. The J gene is TRBJ2-3, the V gene TRBV9; unclear D gene. The CDR3 DNA reads TGTGCCAGCAGCGTCGGGTTGGCACGAGATACGCAGTATTTT. Translation gives CASSVGLARDTQYF.